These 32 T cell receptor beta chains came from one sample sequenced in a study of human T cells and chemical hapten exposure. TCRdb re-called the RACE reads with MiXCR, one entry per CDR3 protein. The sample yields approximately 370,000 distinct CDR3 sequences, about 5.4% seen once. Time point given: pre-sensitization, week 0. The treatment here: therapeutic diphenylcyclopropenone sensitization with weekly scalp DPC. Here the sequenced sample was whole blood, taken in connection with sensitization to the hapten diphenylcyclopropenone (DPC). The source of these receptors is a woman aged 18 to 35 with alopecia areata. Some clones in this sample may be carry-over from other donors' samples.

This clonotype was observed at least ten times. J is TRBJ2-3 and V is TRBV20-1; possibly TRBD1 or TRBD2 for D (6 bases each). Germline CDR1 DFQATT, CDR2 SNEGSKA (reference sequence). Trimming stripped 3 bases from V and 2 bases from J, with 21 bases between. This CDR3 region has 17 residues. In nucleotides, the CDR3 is TGCAGTGCTAGTCATAGCGGAGGAAAGGGGGACACAGATACGCAGTATTTT. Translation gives CSASHSGGKGDTDTQYF.

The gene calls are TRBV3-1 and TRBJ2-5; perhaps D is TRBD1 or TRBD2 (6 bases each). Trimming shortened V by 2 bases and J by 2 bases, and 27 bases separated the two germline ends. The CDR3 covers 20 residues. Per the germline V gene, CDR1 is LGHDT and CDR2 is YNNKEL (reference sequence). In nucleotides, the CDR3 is TGTGCCAGCAGCCAATATCGTGGGGGGCCGGAGAAAAAATCACAAGAGACCCAGTACTTC. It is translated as CASSQYRGGPEKKSQETQYF.

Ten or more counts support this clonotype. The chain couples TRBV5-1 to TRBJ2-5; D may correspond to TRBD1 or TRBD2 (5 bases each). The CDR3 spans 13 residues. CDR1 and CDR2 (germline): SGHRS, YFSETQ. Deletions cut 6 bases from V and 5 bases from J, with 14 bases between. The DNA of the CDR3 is TGCGCCAGCACCTCCCAGGGAGCGGAGACCCAGTACTTC. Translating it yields CASTSQGAETQYF.

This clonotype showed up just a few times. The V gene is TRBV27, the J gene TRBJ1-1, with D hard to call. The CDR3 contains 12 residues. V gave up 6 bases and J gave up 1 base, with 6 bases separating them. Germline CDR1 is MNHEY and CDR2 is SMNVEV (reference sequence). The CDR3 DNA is TGTGCCAGCAGGGTCGGGAACACTGAAGCTTTCTTT. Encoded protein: CASRVGNTEAFF.

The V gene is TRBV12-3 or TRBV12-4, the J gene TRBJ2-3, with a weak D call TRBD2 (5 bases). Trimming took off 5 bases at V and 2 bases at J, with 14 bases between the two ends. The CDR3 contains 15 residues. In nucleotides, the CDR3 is TGTGCCAGCAGTGACCCGAGGGCGGCCACAGATACGCAGTATTTT. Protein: CASSDPRAATDTQYF.

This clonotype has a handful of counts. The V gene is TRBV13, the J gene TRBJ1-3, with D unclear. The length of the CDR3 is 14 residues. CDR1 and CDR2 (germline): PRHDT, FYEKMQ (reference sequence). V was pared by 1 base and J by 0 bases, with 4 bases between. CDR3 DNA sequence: TGTGCCAGCAGCTTAGATCTCTCTGGAAACACCATATATTTT. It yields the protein CASSLDLSGNTIYF.

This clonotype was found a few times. The DNA of the CDR3 is TGCGCCAGCAGCCAAGAGGTGTCACAGGGCACCGGGGAGCTGTTTTTT. Translated, it gives CASSQEVSQGTGELFF. The chain uses TRBV4-1 and TRBJ2-2, with D tentatively TRBD1 (6 bases). Per the germline V gene, CDR1 is MGHRA and CDR2 is YSYEKL. The length of the CDR3 is 16 residues. V was trimmed by 0 bases and J by 4 bases, leaving 12 bases between them.

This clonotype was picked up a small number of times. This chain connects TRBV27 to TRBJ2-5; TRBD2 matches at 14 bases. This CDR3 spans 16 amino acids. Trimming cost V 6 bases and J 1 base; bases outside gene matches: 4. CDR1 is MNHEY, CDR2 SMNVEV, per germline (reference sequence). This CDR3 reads CASSLTSGGAQETQYF. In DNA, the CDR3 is TGTGCCAGCAGCCTGACTAGCGGGGGGGCCCAAGAGACCCAGTACTTC.

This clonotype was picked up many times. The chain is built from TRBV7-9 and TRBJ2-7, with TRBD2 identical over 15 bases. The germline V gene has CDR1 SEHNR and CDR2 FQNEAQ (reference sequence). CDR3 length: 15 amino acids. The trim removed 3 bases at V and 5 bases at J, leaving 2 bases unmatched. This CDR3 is CASSLGLAGGDEQYF. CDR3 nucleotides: TGTGCCAGCAGCTTGGGACTAGCGGGGGGAGACGAGCAGTACTTC. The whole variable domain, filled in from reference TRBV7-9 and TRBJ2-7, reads DTGVSQNPRHKITKRGQNVTFRCDPISEHNRLYWYRQTLGQGPEFLTYFQNEAQLEKSRLLSDRFSAERPKGSFSTLEIQRTEQGDSAMYLCASSLGLAGGDEQYFGPGTRLTVT.

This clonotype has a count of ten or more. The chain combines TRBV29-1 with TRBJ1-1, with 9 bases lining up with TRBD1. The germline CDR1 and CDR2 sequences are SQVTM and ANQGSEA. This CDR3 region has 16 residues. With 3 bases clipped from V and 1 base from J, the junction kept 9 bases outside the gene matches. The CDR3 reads CSVDDSPGQGNTEAFF. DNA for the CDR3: TGCAGCGTTGATGACTCGCCGGGACAGGGGAACACTGAAGCTTTCTTT.

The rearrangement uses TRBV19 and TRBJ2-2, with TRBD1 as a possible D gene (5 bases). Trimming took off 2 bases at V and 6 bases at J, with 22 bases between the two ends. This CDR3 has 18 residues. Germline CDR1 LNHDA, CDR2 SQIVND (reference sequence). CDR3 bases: TGTGCCAGTAGTATATTCAGACAGATTCAATTATCGTCCGGGGAGCTGTTTTTT. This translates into CASSIFRQIQLSSGELFF.

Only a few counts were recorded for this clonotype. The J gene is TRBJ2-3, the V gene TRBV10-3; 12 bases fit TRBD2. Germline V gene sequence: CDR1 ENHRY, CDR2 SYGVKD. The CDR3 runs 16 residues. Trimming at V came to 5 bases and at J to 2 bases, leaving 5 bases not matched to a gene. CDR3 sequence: CAISILAGGSTDTQYF. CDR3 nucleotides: TGTGCCATCAGTATACTAGCGGGGGGATCCACAGATACGCAGTATTTT.

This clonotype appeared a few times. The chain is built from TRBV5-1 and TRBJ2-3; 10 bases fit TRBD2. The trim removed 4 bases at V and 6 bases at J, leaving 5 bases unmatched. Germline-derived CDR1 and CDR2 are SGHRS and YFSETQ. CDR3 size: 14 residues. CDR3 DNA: TGCGCCAGCAGCACCGGGACTAGCGACGATACGCAGTATTTT. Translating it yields CASSTGTSDDTQYF.

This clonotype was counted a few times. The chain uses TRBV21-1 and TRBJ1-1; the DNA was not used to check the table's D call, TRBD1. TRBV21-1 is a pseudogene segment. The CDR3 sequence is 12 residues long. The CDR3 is CASSKLGGLAFF. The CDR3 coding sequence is TGTGCCAGCAGCAAACTGGGGGGCCTGGCTTTCTTT.

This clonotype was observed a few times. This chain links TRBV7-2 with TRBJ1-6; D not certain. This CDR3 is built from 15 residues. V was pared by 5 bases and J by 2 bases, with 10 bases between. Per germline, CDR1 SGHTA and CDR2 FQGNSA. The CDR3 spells CASSPQTAYNSPLHF. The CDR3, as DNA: TGTGCCAGCAGCCCCCAAACAGCCTATAATTCACCCCTCCACTTT. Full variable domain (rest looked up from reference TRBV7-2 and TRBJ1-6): GAGVSQSPSNKVTEKGKDVELRCDPISGHTALYWYRQSLGQGLEFLIYFQGNSAPDKSGLPSDRFSAERTGGSVSTLTIQRTQQEDSAVYLCASSPQTAYNSPLHFGNGTRLTVT.

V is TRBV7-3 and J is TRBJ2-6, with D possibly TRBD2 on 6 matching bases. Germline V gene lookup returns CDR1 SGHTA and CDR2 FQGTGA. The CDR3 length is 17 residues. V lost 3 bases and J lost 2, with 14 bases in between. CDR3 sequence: CASSFTIGGTGANVLTF. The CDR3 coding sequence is TGTGCCAGCAGCTTTACCATAGGCGGGACTGGGGCCAACGTCCTGACTTTC.

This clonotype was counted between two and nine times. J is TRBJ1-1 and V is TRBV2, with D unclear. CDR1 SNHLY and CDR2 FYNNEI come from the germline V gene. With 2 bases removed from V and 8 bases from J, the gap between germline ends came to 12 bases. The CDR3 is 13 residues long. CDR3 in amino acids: CASSERVDEEAFF. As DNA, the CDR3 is TGTGCCAGCAGTGAACGAGTTGACGAAGAAGCTTTCTTT. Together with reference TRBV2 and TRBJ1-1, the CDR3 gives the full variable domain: EPEVTQTPSHQVTQMGQEVILRCVPISNHLYFYWYRQILGQKVEFLVSFYNNEISEKSEIFDDQFSVERPDGSNFTLKIRSTKLEDSAMYFCASSERVDEEAFFGQGTRLTVV.

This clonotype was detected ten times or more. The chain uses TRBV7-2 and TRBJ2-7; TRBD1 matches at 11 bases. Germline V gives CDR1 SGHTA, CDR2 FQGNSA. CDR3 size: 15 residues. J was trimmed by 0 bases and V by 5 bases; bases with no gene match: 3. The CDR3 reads CASSLGTGGSYEQYF. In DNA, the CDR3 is TGTGCCAGCAGCCTGGGGACAGGGGGCTCCTACGAGCAGTACTTC.

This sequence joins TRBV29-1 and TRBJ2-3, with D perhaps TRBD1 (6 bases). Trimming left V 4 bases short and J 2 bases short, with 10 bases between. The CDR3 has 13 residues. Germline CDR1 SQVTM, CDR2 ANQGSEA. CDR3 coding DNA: TGCAGCGTTGTCGGACAGAACACAGATACGCAGTATTTT. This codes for CSVVGQNTDTQYF.

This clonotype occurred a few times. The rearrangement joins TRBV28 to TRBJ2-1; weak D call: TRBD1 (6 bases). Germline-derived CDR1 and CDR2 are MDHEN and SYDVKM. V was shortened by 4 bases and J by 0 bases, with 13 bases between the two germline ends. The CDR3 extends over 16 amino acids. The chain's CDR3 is CASSSTGESSYNEQFF. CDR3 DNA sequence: TGTGCCAGCAGTTCGACAGGCGAGAGCTCCTACAATGAGCAGTTCTTC.

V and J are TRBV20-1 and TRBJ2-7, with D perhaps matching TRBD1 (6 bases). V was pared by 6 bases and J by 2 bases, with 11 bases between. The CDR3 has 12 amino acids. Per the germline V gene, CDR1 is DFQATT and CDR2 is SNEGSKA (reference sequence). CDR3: CSATDRAYEQYF. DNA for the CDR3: TGCAGTGCCACGGACAGAGCCTACGAGCAGTACTTC.

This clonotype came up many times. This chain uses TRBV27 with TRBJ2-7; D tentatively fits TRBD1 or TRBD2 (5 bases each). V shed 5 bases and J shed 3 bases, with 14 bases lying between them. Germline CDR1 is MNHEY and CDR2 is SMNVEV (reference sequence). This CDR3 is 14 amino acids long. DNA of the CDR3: TGTGCCAGCAGTCGGGGACGCCAAAACTACGAGCAGTACTTC. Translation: CASSRGRQNYEQYF.

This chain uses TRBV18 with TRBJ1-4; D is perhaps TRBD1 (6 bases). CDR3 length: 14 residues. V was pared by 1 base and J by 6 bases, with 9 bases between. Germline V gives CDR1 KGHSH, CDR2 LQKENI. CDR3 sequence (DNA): TGTGCCAGCTCACCACGACAGGAGGATGAAAAACTGTTTTTT. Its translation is CASSPRQEDEKLFF.

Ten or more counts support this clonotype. The CDR3 reads CSARPGQGFAGELFF. The CDR3 DNA reads TGCAGTGCTAGGCCGGGACAGGGGTTTGCCGGGGAGCTGTTTTTT. J is TRBJ2-2 and V is TRBV20-1; the match to TRBD1 covers 10 bases. Trimming cost V 3 bases and J 6 bases; bases outside gene matches: 7. The CDR3 length is 15 residues. CDR1 is DFQATT and CDR2 is SNEGSKA in the germline V gene (reference sequence).

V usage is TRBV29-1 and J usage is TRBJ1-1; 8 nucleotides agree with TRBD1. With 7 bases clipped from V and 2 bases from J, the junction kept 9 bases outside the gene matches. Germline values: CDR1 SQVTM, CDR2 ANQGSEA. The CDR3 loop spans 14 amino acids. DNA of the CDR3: TGCAGCGCAACAAAGACAGGGGTCAACACTGAAGCTTTCTTT. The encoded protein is CSATKTGVNTEAFF.

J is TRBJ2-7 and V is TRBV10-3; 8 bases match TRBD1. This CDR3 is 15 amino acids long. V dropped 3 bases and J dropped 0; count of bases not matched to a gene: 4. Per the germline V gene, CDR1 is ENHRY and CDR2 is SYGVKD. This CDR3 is CAISDRDRSSYEQYF. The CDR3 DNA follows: TGTGCCATCAGTGACCGGGACAGGTCCTCCTACGAGCAGTACTTC.

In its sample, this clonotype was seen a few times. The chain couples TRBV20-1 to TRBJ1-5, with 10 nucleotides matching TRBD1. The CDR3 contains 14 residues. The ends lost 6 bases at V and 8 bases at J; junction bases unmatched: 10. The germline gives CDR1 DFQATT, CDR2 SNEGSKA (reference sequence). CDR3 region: CSALDRGAVKPQHF. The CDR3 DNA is TGCAGTGCCTTGGACAGGGGGGCAGTAAAGCCCCAGCATTTT.

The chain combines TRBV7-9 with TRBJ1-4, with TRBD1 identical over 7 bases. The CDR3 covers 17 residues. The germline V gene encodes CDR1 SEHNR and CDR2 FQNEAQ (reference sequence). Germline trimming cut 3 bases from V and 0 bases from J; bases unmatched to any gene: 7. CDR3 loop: CASSFTRQGPTNEKLFF. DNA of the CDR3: TGTGCCAGCAGCTTCACCCGACAGGGTCCAACTAATGAAAAACTGTTTTTT.

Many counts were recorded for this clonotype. CDR3 coding DNA: TGTGCCAGCAGTGAGGTACTACAGACCAATGAGCAGTTCTTC. Protein sequence: CASSEVLQTNEQFF. The gene calls are TRBV2 and TRBJ2-1; no clear D. CDR1 and CDR2 (germline): SNHLY, FYNNEI. This CDR3 region has 14 residues. The V end was cut by 3 bases, the J end by 6 bases, with 12 bases between.

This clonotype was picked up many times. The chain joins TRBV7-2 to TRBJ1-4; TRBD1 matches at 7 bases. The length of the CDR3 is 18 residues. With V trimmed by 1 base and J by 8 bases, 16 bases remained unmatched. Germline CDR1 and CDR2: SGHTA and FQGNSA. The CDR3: CASSLVPTLDRVREKLFF. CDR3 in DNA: TGTGCCAGCAGCTTAGTACCTACTCTCGACAGGGTGAGAGAAAAACTGTTTTTT. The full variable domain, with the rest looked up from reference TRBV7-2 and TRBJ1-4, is GAGVSQSPSNKVTEKGKDVELRCDPISGHTALYWYRQSLGQGLEFLIYFQGNSAPDKSGLPSDRFSAERTGGSVSTLTIQRTQQEDSAVYLCASSLVPTLDRVREKLFFGSGTQLSVL.

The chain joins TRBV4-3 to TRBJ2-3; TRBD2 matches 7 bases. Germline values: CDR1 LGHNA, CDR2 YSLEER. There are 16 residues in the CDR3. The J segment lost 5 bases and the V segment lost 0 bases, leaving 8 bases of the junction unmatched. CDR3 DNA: TGCGCCAGCAGCCAAGATGTGGCGGGCGGGAGAGATACGCAGTATTTT. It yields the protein CASSQDVAGGRDTQYF.

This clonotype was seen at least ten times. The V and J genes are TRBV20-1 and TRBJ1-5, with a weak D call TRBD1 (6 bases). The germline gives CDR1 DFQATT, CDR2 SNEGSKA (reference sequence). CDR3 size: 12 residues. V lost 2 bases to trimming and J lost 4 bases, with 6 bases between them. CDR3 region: CSARRGNQPQHF. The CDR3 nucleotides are TGCAGTGCTAGAAGGGGGAATCAGCCCCAGCATTTT.